The entry below describes one T cell receptor beta chain. Its antigen is unknown. Sequencing targeted expressed TCRB transcripts, as all isolated RNA had been reverse transcribed. The table came from immunoSEQ multiplex PCR; TCRdb's copy has only in-frame clones and leaves some out. The sample has some 640,000 clones, over 12% seen once. Sorting with CD45RO/CCR7/CD25/CD127/CD95/CD27 yielded naive, central memory, regulatory and stem-like memory CD4+ cells. CDR3 length: 13 residues. V lost 2 bases and J lost 7, with 12 bases in between. The V gene's germline CDR1 is SGHNT and CDR2 YYREEE (reference sequence). This sample stems from a study of beta chain features in type 1 diabetes. Study conclusions and caveats: Shortening of TCRB CDR3s, moderate but significant, appeared in all four CD4+ subsets of Type 1 diabetes patients. Within patients, naive, central memory and Treg TCRB repertoires seemed more similar than within healthy donors. More deletions and fewer insertions at VDJ junctions were seen in type 1 diabetes patients. PCR might favor shorter templates, equally in patients and controls.

The specimen sequenced was naive CD4+ T cells from blood. The V gene is TRBV5-4, the J gene TRBJ1-2; D not resolved. The sequence derives from a man younger than 30 with type 1 diabetes. This chain's CDR3 is CASSFLRFSGYTF. CDR3 in DNA: TGTGCCAGCAGCTTCCTTCGTTTCTCTGGCTACACCTTC.